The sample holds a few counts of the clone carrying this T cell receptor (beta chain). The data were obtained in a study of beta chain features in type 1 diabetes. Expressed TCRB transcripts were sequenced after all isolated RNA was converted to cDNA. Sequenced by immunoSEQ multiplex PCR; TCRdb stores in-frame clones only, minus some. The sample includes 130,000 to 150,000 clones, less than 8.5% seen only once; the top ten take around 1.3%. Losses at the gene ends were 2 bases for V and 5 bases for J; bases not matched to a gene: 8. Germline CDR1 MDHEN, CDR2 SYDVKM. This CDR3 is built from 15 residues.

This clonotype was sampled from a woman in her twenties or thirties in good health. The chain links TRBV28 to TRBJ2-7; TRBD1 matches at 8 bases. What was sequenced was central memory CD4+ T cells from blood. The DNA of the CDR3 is TGTGCCAGCAGTTTAATGGGGGACAGGATAGACGAGCAGTACTTC. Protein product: CASSLMGDRIDEQYF.